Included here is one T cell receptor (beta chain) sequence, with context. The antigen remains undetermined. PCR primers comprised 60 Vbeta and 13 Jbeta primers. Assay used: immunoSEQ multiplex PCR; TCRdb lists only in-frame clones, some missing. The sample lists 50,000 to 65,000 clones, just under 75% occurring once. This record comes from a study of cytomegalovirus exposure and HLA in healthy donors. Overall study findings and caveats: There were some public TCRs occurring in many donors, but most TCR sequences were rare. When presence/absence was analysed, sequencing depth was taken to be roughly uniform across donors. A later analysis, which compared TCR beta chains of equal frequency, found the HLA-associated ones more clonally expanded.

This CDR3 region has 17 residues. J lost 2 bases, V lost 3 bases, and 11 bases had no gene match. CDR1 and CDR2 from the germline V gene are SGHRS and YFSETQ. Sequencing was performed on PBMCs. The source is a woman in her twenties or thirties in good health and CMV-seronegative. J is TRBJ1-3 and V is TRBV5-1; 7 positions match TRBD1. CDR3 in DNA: TGCGCCAGCAGCTATACAGGGGAGGCACTGGCTGGAAACACCATATATTTT. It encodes CASSYTGEALAGNTIYF. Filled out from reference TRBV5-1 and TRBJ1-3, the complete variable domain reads KAGVTQTPRYLIKTRGQQVTLSCSPISGHRSVSWYQQTPGQGLQFLFEYFSETQRNKGNFPGRFSGRQFSNSRSEMNVSTLELGDSALYLCASSYTGEALAGNTIYFGEGSWLTVV.